A single sample gave rise to the 17 T cell receptor beta chains below, sequenced in a study of patients and donors after allogeneic stem cell transplantation. From the RT-PCR reads, TCRdb called clonotypes with MiXCR, one entry per CDR3 protein. The table includes 25,000 to 35,000 distinct CDR3 sequences, over 6.5% detected once. Sequencing was performed on blood, either unsorted or a sorted T cell fraction (not recorded which). These receptors were collected from a human donor who was either an allogeneic HSCT recipient or a stem cell or donor lymphocyte infusion donor (not recorded which). It is not recorded whose cells these are; they may come from a transplant donor.

This clonotype was recorded many times. The V gene is TRBV9, the J gene TRBJ2-1; TRBD2 matches 13 bases. The V gene end was trimmed by 0 bases and the J gene end by 8 bases; junction bases not matched to a gene: 5. The CDR3 extends over 16 amino acids. In germline, CDR1 is SGDLS, CDR2 YYNGEE. The CDR3 region is CASSVGTSGSKDEQFF. The CDR3 bases are TGTGCCAGCAGCGTAGGGACTAGCGGGAGTAAGGATGAGCAGTTCTTC.

This clonotype was detected a few times. This CDR3 is CASSEFFRPGHGETQYF. As DNA, the CDR3 is TGTGCCAGCAGTGAATTCTTTCGCCCAGGGCATGGAGAGACCCAGTACTTC. The chain couples TRBV25-1 to TRBJ2-5, with D tentatively TRBD1 (5 bases). The CDR3 is 17 amino acids. Germline CDR1 is MGHDK and CDR2 is SYGVNS. The V and J ends lost 1 base and 4 bases respectively, with 19 bases between them.

V usage is TRBV28 and J usage is TRBJ2-1, with TRBD2 identical over 9 bases. Germline V gene lookup returns CDR1 MDHEN and CDR2 SYDVKM. The CDR3 length is 16 residues. Trimming cost V 2 bases and J 7 bases; bases outside gene matches: 9. The CDR3: CASSLTSGTSLNEQFF. Written as DNA, the CDR3 is TGTGCCAGCAGTTTAACCTCCGGGACTAGCCTTAATGAGCAGTTCTTC.

Of note for this clonotype: A much larger clone differs by one base, so this may be a read error. The chain employs TRBV11-2 and TRBJ1-2, with D uncertain. Germline V gives CDR1 SGHAT, CDR2 FQNNGV. The CDR3 contains 12 residues. In nucleotides, the CDR3 is TGTGCCAGGAGCTTAGACCGCTATGGCTACACCTTC. The encoded protein is CARSLDRYGYTF.

This clonotype was observed at least ten times. The V call is TRBV12-3 or TRBV12-4, the J call TRBJ1-1; D is unclear. The CDR3 has 14 amino acids. V lost 3 bases, J lost 8 bases, and 16 bases lay in between. The CDR3 here is CASSFRGGYREAFF. The CDR3, as DNA: TGTGCCAGCAGTTTTCGCGGCGGATACCGAGAAGCTTTCTTT.

This clonotype was counted many times. The chain carries TRBV28 and TRBJ1-1; D is perhaps TRBD1 (6 bases). CDR1 and CDR2 from the germline V gene are MDHEN and SYDVKM. Between the trimmed V and J ends, which lost 4 bases and 10 bases, there was a span of 16 bases. This CDR3 is built from 13 residues. CDR3 coding DNA: TGTGCCAGCAGTTGGTCCGGGACACCCGTAGCTTTCTTT. As protein: CASSWSGTPVAFF.

The J gene is TRBJ2-5, the V gene TRBV29-1, with D tentatively TRBD1 (5 bases). Germline V CDR1 and CDR2: SQVTM, ANQGSEA. The CDR3 runs 12 residues. V was pared by 2 bases and J by 5 bases, with 9 bases between. CDR3 sequence: CSVETGWETQYF. CDR3 nucleotides: TGCAGCGTTGAAACAGGCTGGGAGACCCAGTACTTC.

This chain links TRBV11-3 with TRBJ2-1; D is undetermined. Looked up from germline, CDR1 is SGHNT and CDR2 is YENEEA. This CDR3 spans 11 amino acids. V lost 0 bases and J 9 bases, leaving 3 bases between the germline ends. The CDR3 bases are TGTGCCAGCAGCTTAGATACTGAGCAGTTCTTC. Amino acids: CASSLDTEQFF.

V is TRBV21-1 and J is TRBJ2-5; the tabulated D call, TRBD1, remains unverified against the DNA. TRBV21-1 is a pseudogene locus. This CDR3 spans 14 amino acids. CDR3 amino acids: CASSSRGTQETQYF. The CDR3 DNA reads TGTGCCAGCAGCTCCCGAGGGACACAAGAGACCCAGTACTTC.

This clonotype was counted many times. The chain carries TRBV11-2 and TRBJ1-1; D remains unclear. The CDR3 sequence is 14 residues long. The germline gives CDR1 SGHAT, CDR2 FQNNGV. The ends were cut back, 5 bases at V and 2 bases at J, with 12 bases in the middle. CDR3 DNA sequence: TGTGCCAGCAGCCCTCGTGGCCCCAACACTGAAGCTTTCTTT. Translated, it gives CASSPRGPNTEAFF.

The chain combines TRBV7-9 with TRBJ2-3; 7 bases are a match to TRBD2. The CDR3 consists of 14 residues. Germline CDR1 reads SEHNR; CDR2 reads FQNEAQ (reference sequence). The trim removed 5 bases at V and 3 bases at J, leaving 5 bases unmatched. The CDR3 reads CASSQTSPTDTQYF. The DNA for the CDR3 is TGTGCCAGCAGCCAGACTAGCCCGACAGATACGCAGTATTTT.

This clonotype has at least ten counts. This chain uses TRBV7-2 with TRBJ2-5; 11 bases are a match to TRBD2. The CDR3 spans 16 residues. The V gene's germline CDR1 is SGHTA and CDR2 FQGNSA. The junction had 4 bases not matched to a gene; V was cut back by 2 bases and J by 2 bases. In DNA form, the CDR3 reads TGTGCCAGCAGCTTAAGACTAGCGGGGTTACAAGAGACCCAGTACTTC. This encodes CASSLRLAGLQETQYF.

This clonotype occurred many times. The chain employs TRBV6-2 or TRBV6-3 and TRBJ1-5; tentative D call: TRBD1 (5 bases). The CDR3 is 14 amino acids. The germline V and J ends were trimmed by 2 bases and 4 bases, with 9 bases remaining between them. The germline CDR1 and CDR2 sequences are MNHEY and SVGEGT. The CDR3 spells CASSYQGRNQPQHF. In nucleotides, the CDR3 is TGTGCCAGCAGTTACCAGGGCAGGAATCAGCCCCAGCATTTT.

The genes are TRBV7-2 and TRBJ2-2; the match to TRBD1 covers 10 bases. The CDR3 is 14 amino acids. Germline V gives CDR1 SGHTA, CDR2 FQGNSA. The J segment lost 7 bases and the V segment lost 4 bases, leaving 3 bases of the junction unmatched. Here the CDR3 reads CASSWDRGGGELFF. In DNA, the CDR3 is TGTGCCAGCAGCTGGGACAGGGGTGGCGGGGAGCTGTTTTTT. Full variable domain (remainder filled in from reference TRBV7-2 and TRBJ2-2): GAGVSQSPSNKVTEKGKDVELRCDPISGHTALYWYRQSLGQGLEFLIYFQGNSAPDKSGLPSDRFSAERTGGSVSTLTIQRTQQEDSAVYLCASSWDRGGGELFFGEGSRLTVL.

This clonotype has more than one count but fewer than ten. The chain employs TRBV20-1 and TRBJ2-7, with a tentative D call TRBD2 (6 bases). Germline CDR1 DFQATT, CDR2 SNEGSKA (reference sequence). The CDR3 loop spans 16 amino acids. V lost 0 bases, J lost 2 bases, and 17 bases lay in between. In DNA, the CDR3 is TGCAGTGCTAGAGATTTCGGAGGGCCAGGGACCTACGAGCAGTACTTC. Protein sequence: CSARDFGGPGTYEQYF.

V and J are TRBV24-1 and TRBJ2-1; 7 bases map to TRBD1. The CDR3 totals 15 residues. In germline, CDR1 is KGHDR, CDR2 SFDVKD. Unmatched junction bases numbered 9, after V lost 5 bases and J lost 6 bases. The CDR3 loop is CATSVPTGITNEQFF. The DNA for the CDR3 is TGTGCCACCAGTGTTCCGACAGGGATAACCAATGAGCAGTTCTTC.

This clonotype was recorded many times. The V and J genes are TRBV4-2 and TRBJ1-1; TRBD1 might be the D (6 bases). V dropped 2 bases and J dropped 1 base, with 17 bases sitting between them. The CDR3 has 17 residues. CDR1 is LGHNA and CDR2 is YNFKEQ in the germline V gene. For the CDR3, the DNA is TGTGCCAGCAGCCAAAGGCCAGTAGGGGGTGAGAACACTGAAGCTTTCTTT. It translates to CASSQRPVGGENTEAFF.